The 21 T cell receptor beta chains below all came from one sample that was sequenced in a study of regulatory T cells in long-lasting Graves disease. This sample's time point: persistent/refractory GD, antithyroid drugs over 5 years with positive TRAb. Scientists built the TCR library using RNA that was extracted from PBMCs. Construction of TCR beta libraries relied on iRepertoire HTBI primers and on Arm-PCR targeting CDR3 regions. TCRdb ran MiXCR on the multiplex PCR reads and lists one entry per CDR3 protein. This table has approximately 350,000 distinct CDR3 sequences, roughly 20% appearing once. The sample was peripheral blood mononuclear cells (PBMCs), taken when the disease was refractory, from a patient treated with antithyroid drugs. The receptors derive from a woman in her forties with Graves disease.

This clonotype turned up a few times. The V and J genes are TRBV11-2 and TRBJ2-7, with D tentatively TRBD2 (6 bases). Trimming shortened V by 4 bases and J by 7 bases, and 17 bases separated the two germline ends. This CDR3 spans 14 amino acids. The germline CDR1 and CDR2 sequences are SGHAT and FQNNGV. CDR3 residues: CASSSRDSGREQYF. The CDR3 DNA reads TGTGCCAGCAGCTCGAGGGATTCAGGGAGGGAGCAGTACTTC.

Only a few counts were recorded for this clonotype. This sequence joins TRBV7-9 and TRBJ2-2; D is uncertain. CDR1 SEHNR and CDR2 FQNEAQ come from the germline V gene (reference sequence). CDR3 length equals 12 residues. Trimming removed 7 bases from V and 3 bases from J, with 6 bases in between. CDR3: CASTKDTGELFF. The CDR3 DNA reads TGTGCCAGCACCAAGGACACCGGGGAGCTGTTTTTT.

Ten or more counts support this clonotype. The gene calls are TRBV28 and TRBJ1-1, with D possibly being TRBD1 (6 bases). V lost 6 bases and J lost 3, with 11 bases in between. CDR3 size: 13 residues. The germline CDR1 and CDR2 sequences are MDHEN and SYDVKM. The CDR3 coding sequence is TGTGCCAGCAGCCGACAGGATCACACTGAAGCTTTCTTT. This encodes CASSRQDHTEAFF.

This chain joins TRBV10-3 and TRBJ1-1; TRBD1 matches at 9 bases. Germline lookup yields CDR1 ENHRY and CDR2 SYGVKD. CDR3 length equals 14 residues. With V trimmed by 5 bases and J by 4 bases, 5 bases remained unmatched. CDR3 sequence reads: CAISRTGESTEAFF. The CDR3 coding sequence is TGTGCCATCAGTAGGACAGGGGAGAGCACTGAAGCTTTCTTT.

V is TRBV19 and J is TRBJ2-2; the D is unclear. Trimming pared 2 bases from V and 4 bases from J, leaving 11 bases between. From germline, CDR1 is LNHDA and CDR2 SQIVND (reference sequence). The CDR3 runs 15 residues. The CDR3 spells CASSIRRLGTGELFF. The CDR3 DNA sequence: TGTGCCAGTAGTATAAGGAGACTCGGCACCGGGGAGCTGTTTTTT. The whole variable domain, filled in from reference TRBV19 and TRBJ2-2, reads DGGITQSPKYLFRKEGQNVTLSCEQNLNHDAMYWYRQDPGQGLRLIYYSQIVNDFQKGDIAEGYSVSREKKESFPLTVTSAQKNPTAFYLCASSIRRLGTGELFFGEGSRLTVL.

This clonotype was seen only a few times. V gene TRBV7-2 combines with J gene TRBJ1-1; 8 nucleotides line up with TRBD1. This CDR3 has 15 amino acids. Germline assignment: CDR1 SGHTA and CDR2 FQGNSA. V lost 4 bases to trimming and J lost 5 bases; unmatched junction nucleotides: 9. CDR3 bases: TGTGCCAGCAGCTCAGGGGGCGGAGTGGGGACTGAAGCTTTCTTT. Protein product: CASSSGGGVGTEAFF.

This clonotype was found many times. The chain has TRBV2 and TRBJ2-7; 7 bases map to TRBD2. Germline-derived CDR1 and CDR2 are SNHLY and FYNNEI. The CDR3 is made up of 12 amino acids. The trim removed 6 bases at V and 3 bases at J, leaving 2 bases unmatched. CDR3 region: CASSRDYYEQYF. The CDR3 bases are TGTGCCAGCAGCCGGGACTACTACGAGCAGTACTTC.

V gene TRBV18 combines with J gene TRBJ2-7, with D perhaps TRBD1 (6 bases). Germline V lookup: CDR1 KGHSH, CDR2 LQKENI. Deletions cut 5 bases from V and 5 bases from J, with 16 bases between. There are 14 residues in the CDR3. The CDR3 is CASSSRTGTDEQYF. In DNA, the CDR3 is TGTGCCAGCTCAAGCCGTACAGGGACCGACGAGCAGTACTTC.

This clonotype was observed a few times. The rearrangement links TRBV20-1 to TRBJ2-2; TRBD1 aligns across 8 bases. Trimming cost V 5 bases and J 1 base; bases outside gene matches: 9. The CDR3 has 16 amino acids. Germline assignment: CDR1 DFQATT and CDR2 SNEGSKA (reference sequence). This chain's CDR3 is CSAPSRGRRNTGELFF. CDR3 bases: TGCAGTGCTCCGAGCAGGGGGCGCCGGAACACCGGGGAGCTGTTTTTT.

This clonotype was observed a few times. The V gene is TRBV11-2, the J gene TRBJ1-1, with D unclear. This CDR3 is built from 14 residues. The V gene's germline CDR1 is SGHAT and CDR2 FQNNGV. V was trimmed by 2 bases and J by 1 base, leaving 8 bases between them. The CDR3 region has the DNA TGTGCCAGCAGCTTAATCTTTCAGAACACTGAAGCTTTCTTT. This encodes CASSLIFQNTEAFF. Filled out from reference TRBV11-2 and TRBJ1-1, the complete variable domain reads EAGVAQSPRYKIIEKRQSVAFWCNPISGHATLYWYQQILGQGPKLLIQFQNNGVVDDSQLPKDRFSAERLKGVDSTLKIQPAKLEDSAVYLCASSLIFQNTEAFFGQGTRLTVV.

The chain is built from TRBV15 and TRBJ1-4, with D maybe TRBD1 (6 bases). Germline V gene sequence: CDR1 LNHNV, CDR2 YYDKDF (reference sequence). Trimming removed 1 base at V and 8 bases at J, with 14 bases between. The CDR3 has 15 residues. As DNA, the CDR3 is TGTGCCACCAGCAGAGGGGCGGGGGCTGGGGAAAAACTGTTTTTT. Translated: CATSRGAGAGEKLFF.

The chain is built from TRBV5-1 and TRBJ1-1; no clear D. CDR1 and CDR2 (germline): SGHRS, YFSETQ. There are 15 residues in the CDR3. Between the trimmed V and J ends, which lost 0 bases and 0 bases, there was a span of 9 bases. This CDR3 is CASSLEAPLNTEAFF. The CDR3 DNA is TGCGCCAGCAGCTTGGAGGCACCTTTGAACACTGAAGCTTTCTTT.

This clonotype was picked up many times. This chain connects TRBV12-3 or TRBV12-4 to TRBJ2-5; a weak D match, TRBD1 (5 bases). V was shortened by 5 bases and J by 1 base, with 14 bases between the two germline ends. This CDR3 is built from 15 residues. CDR3 loop: CASSRTGSIQETQYF. The CDR3 DNA reads TGTGCCAGCAGTAGAACAGGATCCATCCAAGAGACCCAGTACTTC.

This clonotype was counted once. The chain couples TRBV9 to TRBJ2-5; D remains ambiguous. Germline V lookup: CDR1 SGDLS, CDR2 YYNGEE. V was pared by 2 bases and J by 1 base, with 9 bases between. This CDR3 is 14 amino acids long. The CDR3 loop is CASSVHSAQETQYF. The CDR3, as DNA: TGTGCCAGCAGCGTGCATAGTGCCCAAGAGACCCAGTACTTC.

This clonotype was found a few times. This chain joins TRBV7-9 and TRBJ1-4; 8 bases are a match to TRBD1. This CDR3 has 15 residues. J gave up 7 bases and V 5 bases, and 9 bases lay outside the gene matches. The V gene's germline CDR1 is SEHNR and CDR2 FQNEAQ (reference sequence). The CDR3 nucleotides are TGTGCCAGCAGCGGACAGGGATTGGGTAGTGAAAAACTGTTTTTT. Its protein is CASSGQGLGSEKLFF.

By proportion, this clonotype is medium-sized (0.01 to 0.1%). The chain carries TRBV29-1 and TRBJ2-5; TRBD2 is a possible D gene (7 bases). This CDR3 has 13 amino acids. The germline V gene encodes CDR1 SQVTM and CDR2 ANQGSEA. Deletions cut 4 bases from V and 4 bases from J, with 13 bases between. The CDR3: CSVVGGPIETQYF. The DNA of the CDR3 is TGCAGCGTTGTGGGGGGGCCGATAGAGACCCAGTACTTC.

This clonotype has more than one count but fewer than ten. This likely came from a read error, as a far larger clone is one base away. This rearrangement joins TRBV7-9 to TRBJ1-4; D may be TRBD1 (5 bases). Germline lookup yields CDR1 SEHNR and CDR2 FQNEAQ (reference sequence). This CDR3 has 15 residues. CDR3 bases: TGTGCCAGCCAGGATACGGGGCGAACTAATGAAAAACTGGTTTTT. Residues: CASQDTGRTNEKLVF.

This clonotype was counted many times. The chain is built from TRBV6-1 and TRBJ2-2, with 7 bases identical to TRBD1. The CDR3 contains 14 residues. Germline assignment: CDR1 MNHNS and CDR2 SASEGT. The ends lost 7 bases at V and 4 bases at J; junction bases unmatched: 6. CDR3 nucleotides: TGTGCCAGCATTAAGGGACAGCTCACCGGGGAGCTGTTTTTT. Residues: CASIKGQLTGELFF.

This clonotype was observed many times. This rearrangement joins TRBV2 to TRBJ2-7; a possible D gene is TRBD1 (5 bases). The length of the CDR3 is 15 residues. CDR1 is SNHLY and CDR2 is FYNNEI in the germline V gene. V was shortened by 1 base and J by 0 bases, with 10 bases between the two germline ends. The CDR3 here is CASSEVQDNSYEQYF. CDR3 nucleotide sequence: TGTGCCAGCAGTGAAGTACAGGATAACTCCTACGAGCAGTACTTC.

The CDR3 region is CAWSPGTSGTTGELFF. In nucleotides, the CDR3 is TGTGCCTGGAGCCCCGGGACTAGCGGGACGACCGGGGAGCTGTTTTTT. The chain carries TRBV30 and TRBJ2-2; 13 bases line up with TRBD2. CDR1 and CDR2 (germline): GTSNPN, SVGIG (reference sequence). The CDR3 has 16 residues. J lost 5 bases, V lost 3 bases, and 6 bases had no gene match.

This clonotype was recorded many times. This rearrangement joins TRBV28 to TRBJ2-2; D unresolved. From germline, CDR1 is MDHEN and CDR2 SYDVKM. Trimming removed 3 bases from V and 0 bases from J, with 11 bases in between. The length of the CDR3 is 16 residues. The CDR3 coding sequence is TGTGCCAGCAGTTTTTCGCCTAACGCGAACACCGGGGAGCTGTTTTTT. It codes for CASSFSPNANTGELFF.